This T cell receptor (beta chain) was sequenced during a study of shared clonotypes between healthy human individuals (dated by TCRdb to between 2020 and 2021). With respect to the entire study: A few men and two women, aged 18 to 49 years, made up the cohort. Each donor's leukapheresis produced roughly between about 0.9 and 9.5 billion PBMCs. Blood TCR repertoires of five healthy adults were deeply sequenced to estimate repertoire size and the extent of clonotype sharing between individuals. To increase sequencing depth and limit assay-specific biases, different laboratories used diverse techniques to prepare libraries and sequence TCR repertoires. What the work shows at the level of the full study, not this receptor alone: Sampling was restricted to blood, and TCR repertoires in tissue are likely to differ from TCR repertoires in blood. Because the study included a small number of donors, the genetic and exposure-history diversity represented was limited. Pairwise subsampling led to the expectation that sequencing depth would affect the degree of clonotype sharing among donors.

From a lookup of the germline V gene (reference sequence), CDR1 and CDR2 are PRHDT and FYEKMQ. V was cut back by 8 bases and J by 5 bases, leaving a gap of 15 bases between them. From its cysteine to its phenylalanine, the CDR3 spans 13 amino acids. The retained sequence is limited to the CDR3, 39 bases, with the frame set at the first base. TCR CDR3 regions were amplified from genomic DNA by multiplex PCR using the deep immunoSEQ assay. Extracted genomic DNA from each cell subset was spread evenly across all wells of several immunoSEQ 96-well plates, with each plate serving as a replicate. For unsorted PBMC, 250 to 350 ng genomic DNA, equal to approximately 30,000 T cell genomes, was loaded into each replicate PCR. Genomic DNA from unsorted PBMC was sequenced over ten immunoSEQ deep assay plates. The purified libraries were quantified using a Qubit 3.0 fluorometer, sized with a Bioanalyzer 2100, and then quantified again using the KAPA Library Quantification kit. Every immunoSEQ 96-well plate was sequenced on a dedicated single-read 150-cycle Illumina NextSeq 550 flow cell. Under the source paper's analysis protocol: Because the immunoSEQ output included only junctional sequences and no quality scores, the filtering could not be the same as the filtering used for full-length reads. To assign V/J genes and CDR3, sequences were annotated using PyIR, a Python wrapper for IgBLAST v1.9, with IMGT germline references. Reads were filtered out if the reads had weak V/J assignments (E-value above 1e-6), no CDR3, stop codons, out-of-frame junctions, or ambiguous translated residues. V3J clonotypes were defined as sequences sharing the same inferred V gene, J gene, and CDR3 amino acid sequence. To compute the percentage overlap between repertoires, the number of shared unique clonotypes was divided by the size of the smaller repertoire. Richness of each repertoire was evaluated using RTK rarefaction, the Chao1 estimator, and Recon v2.1 estimates of unobserved clonotypes. The source is immuneACCESS, and TCRdb retained only in-frame sequences with V and J called. Part of the clones is not carried over; for the studies checked, unresolved V genes explain less than half of this, and the remainder is unexplained. V and J calls and clone size are as listed in that table; D and trimming were resolved from the DNA. This sample is represented by 450,000 to 500,000 clones; 76% of them were singletons. Roughly 13% of the sample is in the top ten clones.

As concerns this clone: The target of this receptor is not known. A far bigger clonotype differs at one base, so this is likely a read error.

The donors were healthy, HIV-negative adults who had no recently reported acute infections or vaccinations. All donors were Caucasian adults living in Nashville, Tennessee, USA. In the unsorted samples, 85 million to 100 million PBMCs were counted, and genomic DNA was extracted using the QIAamp DNA Blood Mini kit. Blood was collected by leukapheresis, and PBMCs were isolated by Ficoll-Histopaque density gradient centrifugation and then cryopreserved in liquid nitrogen vapor phase. This sequence originates from a woman aged 40-49 years in good health. Some clones in this sample may be carry-over from other donors' samples. The chain couples TRBV13 to TRBJ2-5; the D gene identity is not certain. Sequencing was done on a sample of PBMCs. The nucleotides read TGTGCCAGCGGCCAGACCTTTGTGGAGACCCAGTACTTC. This codes for CASGQTFVETQYF.